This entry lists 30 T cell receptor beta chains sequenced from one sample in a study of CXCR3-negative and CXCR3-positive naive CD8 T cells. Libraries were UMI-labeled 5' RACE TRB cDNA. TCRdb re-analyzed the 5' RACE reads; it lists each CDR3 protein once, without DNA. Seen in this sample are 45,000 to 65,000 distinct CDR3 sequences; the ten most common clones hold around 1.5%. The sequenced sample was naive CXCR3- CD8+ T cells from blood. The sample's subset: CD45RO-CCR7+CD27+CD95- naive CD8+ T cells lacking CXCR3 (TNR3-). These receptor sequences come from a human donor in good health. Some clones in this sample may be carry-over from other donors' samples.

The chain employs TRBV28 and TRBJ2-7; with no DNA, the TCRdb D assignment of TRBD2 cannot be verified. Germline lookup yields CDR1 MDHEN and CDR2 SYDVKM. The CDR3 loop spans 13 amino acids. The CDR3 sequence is CASSSVGDYEQYF.

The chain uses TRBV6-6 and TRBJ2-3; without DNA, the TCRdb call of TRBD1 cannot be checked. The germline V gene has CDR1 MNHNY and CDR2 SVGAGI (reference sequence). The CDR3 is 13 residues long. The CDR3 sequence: CASSYTTEDTQYF.

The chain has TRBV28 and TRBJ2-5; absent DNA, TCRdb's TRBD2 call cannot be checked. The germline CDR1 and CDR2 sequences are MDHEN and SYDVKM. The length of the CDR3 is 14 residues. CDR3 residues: CASSPESYGETQYF.

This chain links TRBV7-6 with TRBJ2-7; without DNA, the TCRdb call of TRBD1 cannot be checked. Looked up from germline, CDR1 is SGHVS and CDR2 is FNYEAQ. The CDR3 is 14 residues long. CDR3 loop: CASIGQGPPYEQYF.

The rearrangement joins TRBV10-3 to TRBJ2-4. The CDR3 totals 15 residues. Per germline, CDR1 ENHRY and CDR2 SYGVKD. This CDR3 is CAISERSGSKNIQYF.

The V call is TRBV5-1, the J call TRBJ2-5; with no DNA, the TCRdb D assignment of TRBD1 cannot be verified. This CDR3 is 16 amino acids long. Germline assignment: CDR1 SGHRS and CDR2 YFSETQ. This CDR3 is CASSLRRAGGEETQYF.

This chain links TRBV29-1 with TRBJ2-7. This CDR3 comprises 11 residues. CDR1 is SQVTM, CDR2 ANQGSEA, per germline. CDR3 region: CSVEGDYEQYF.

The CDR3 reads CASSPGKGRNTDTQYF. V is TRBV12-3 or TRBV12-4 and J is TRBJ2-3; the D gene TCRdb calls, TRBD1, cannot be checked with no DNA. This CDR3 contains 16 residues.

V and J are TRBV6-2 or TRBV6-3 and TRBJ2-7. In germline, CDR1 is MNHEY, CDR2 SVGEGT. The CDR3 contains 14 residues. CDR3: CASSRGQDLSEQYF.

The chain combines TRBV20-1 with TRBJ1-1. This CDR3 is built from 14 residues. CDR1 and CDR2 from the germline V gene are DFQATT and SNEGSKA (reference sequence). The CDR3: CSATEGFMNTEAFF.

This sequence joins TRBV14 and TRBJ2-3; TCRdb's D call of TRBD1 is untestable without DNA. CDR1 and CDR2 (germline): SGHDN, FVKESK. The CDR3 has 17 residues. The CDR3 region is CASSRPRDTASTDTQYF. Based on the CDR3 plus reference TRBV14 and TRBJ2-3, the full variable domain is EAGVTQFPSHSVIEKGQTVTLRCDPISGHDNLYWYRRVMGKEIKFLLHFVKESKQDESGMPNNRFLAERTGGTYSTLKVQPAELEDSGVYFCASSRPRDTASTDTQYFGPGTRLTVL.

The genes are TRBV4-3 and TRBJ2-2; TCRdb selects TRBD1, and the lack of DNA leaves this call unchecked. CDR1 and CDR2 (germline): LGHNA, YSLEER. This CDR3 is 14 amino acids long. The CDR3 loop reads CASSHMRGTGELLF.

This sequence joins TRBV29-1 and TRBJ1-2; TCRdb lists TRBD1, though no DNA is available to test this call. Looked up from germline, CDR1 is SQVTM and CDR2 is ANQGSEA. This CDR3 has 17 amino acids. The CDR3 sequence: CSVEANGRDTTNYGYTF.

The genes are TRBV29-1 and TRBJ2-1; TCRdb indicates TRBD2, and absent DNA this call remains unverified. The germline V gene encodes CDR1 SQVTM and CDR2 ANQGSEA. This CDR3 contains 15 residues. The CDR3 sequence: CSVRTSREGFDEQFF.

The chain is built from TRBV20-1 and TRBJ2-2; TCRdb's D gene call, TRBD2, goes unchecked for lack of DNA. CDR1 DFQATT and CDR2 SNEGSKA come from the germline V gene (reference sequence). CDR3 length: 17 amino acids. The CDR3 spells CSARDLSGDGIAGELFF.

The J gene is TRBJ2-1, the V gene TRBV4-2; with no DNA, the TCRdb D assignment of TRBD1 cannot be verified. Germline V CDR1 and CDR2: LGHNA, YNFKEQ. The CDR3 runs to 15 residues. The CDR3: CASSPPREGANEQFF.

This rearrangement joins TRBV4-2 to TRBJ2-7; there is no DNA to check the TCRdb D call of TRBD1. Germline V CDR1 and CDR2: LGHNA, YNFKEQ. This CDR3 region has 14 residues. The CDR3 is CASSQGQGVDEQYF.

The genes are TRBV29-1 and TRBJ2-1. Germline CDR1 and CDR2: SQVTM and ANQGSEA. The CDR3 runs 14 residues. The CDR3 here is CSVGGTASYNEQFF.

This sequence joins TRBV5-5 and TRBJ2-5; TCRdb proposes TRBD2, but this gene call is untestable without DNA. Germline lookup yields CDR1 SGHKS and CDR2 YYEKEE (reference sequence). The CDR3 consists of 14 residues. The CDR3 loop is CASSLWRGQETQYF.

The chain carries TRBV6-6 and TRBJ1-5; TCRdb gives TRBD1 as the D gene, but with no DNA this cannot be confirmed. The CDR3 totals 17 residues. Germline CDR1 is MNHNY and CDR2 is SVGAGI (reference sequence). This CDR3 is CASRSPPGGGSNQPQHF.

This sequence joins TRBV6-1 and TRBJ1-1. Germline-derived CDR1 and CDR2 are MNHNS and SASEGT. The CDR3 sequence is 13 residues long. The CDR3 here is CASSLSRNTEAFF.

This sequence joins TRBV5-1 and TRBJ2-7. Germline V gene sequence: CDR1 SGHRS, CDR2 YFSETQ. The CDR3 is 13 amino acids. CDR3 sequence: CASSLGNTYEQYF. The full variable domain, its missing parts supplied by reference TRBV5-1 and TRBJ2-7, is KAGVTQTPRYLIKTRGQQVTLSCSPISGHRSVSWYQQTPGQGLQFLFEYFSETQRNKGNFPGRFSGRQFSNSRSEMNVSTLELGDSALYLCASSLGNTYEQYFGPGTRLTVT.

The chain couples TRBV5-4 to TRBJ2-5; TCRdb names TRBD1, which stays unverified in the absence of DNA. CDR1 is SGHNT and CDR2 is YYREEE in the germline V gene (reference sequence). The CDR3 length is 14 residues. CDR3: CASSGEGSGETQYF.

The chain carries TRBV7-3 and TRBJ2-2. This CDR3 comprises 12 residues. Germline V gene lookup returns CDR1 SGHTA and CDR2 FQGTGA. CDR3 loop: CASSVPSGELFF.

The CDR3 loop is CASSIISVGGYEQYF. The chain combines TRBV19 with TRBJ2-7; TCRdb's D call of TRBD1 is untestable without DNA. This CDR3 region has 15 residues. Germline V CDR1 and CDR2: LNHDA, SQIVND (reference sequence).

CDR3 in amino acids: CASSPEGGFGYEQYF. V gene TRBV5-1 combines with J gene TRBJ2-7; lacking DNA, the TRBD1 call made by TCRdb goes unchecked. The germline CDR1 and CDR2 sequences are SGHRS and YFSETQ. There are 15 residues in the CDR3.

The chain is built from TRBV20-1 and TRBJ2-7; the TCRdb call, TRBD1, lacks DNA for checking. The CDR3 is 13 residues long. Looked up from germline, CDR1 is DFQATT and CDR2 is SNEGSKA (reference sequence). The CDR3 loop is CSATGTSIYEQYF.

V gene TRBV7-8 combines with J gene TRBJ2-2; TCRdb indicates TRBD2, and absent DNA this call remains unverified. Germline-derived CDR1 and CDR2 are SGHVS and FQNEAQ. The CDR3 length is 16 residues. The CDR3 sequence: CASHKRAGANTGELFF. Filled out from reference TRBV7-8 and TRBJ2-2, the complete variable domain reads GAGVSQSPRYKVAKRGQDVALRCDPISGHVSLFWYQQALGQGPEFLTYFQNEAQLDKSGLPSDRFFAERPEGSVSTLKIQRTQQEDSAVYLCASHKRAGANTGELFFGEGSRLTVL.

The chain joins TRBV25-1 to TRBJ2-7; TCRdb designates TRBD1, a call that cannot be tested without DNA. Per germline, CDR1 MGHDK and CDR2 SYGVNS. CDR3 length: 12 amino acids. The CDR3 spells CASSGQDYEQYF.

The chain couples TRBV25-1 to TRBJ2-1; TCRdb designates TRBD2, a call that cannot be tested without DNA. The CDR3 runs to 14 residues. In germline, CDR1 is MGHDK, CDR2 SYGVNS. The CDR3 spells CASSEGLLGNEQFF.